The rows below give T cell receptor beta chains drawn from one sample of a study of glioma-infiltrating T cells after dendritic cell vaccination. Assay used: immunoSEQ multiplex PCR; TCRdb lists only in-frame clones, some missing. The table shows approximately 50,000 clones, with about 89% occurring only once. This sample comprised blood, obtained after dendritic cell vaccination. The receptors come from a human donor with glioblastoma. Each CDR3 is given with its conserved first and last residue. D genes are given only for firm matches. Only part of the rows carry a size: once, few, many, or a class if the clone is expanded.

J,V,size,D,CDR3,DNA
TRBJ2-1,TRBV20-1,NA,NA,CSLYNEQFF,TGCAGCCTATACAATGAGCAGTTCTTC
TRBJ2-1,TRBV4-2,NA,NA,CASSQESGDYNEQFF,TGTGCCAGCAGCCAAGAAAGCGGAGACTACAATGAGCAGTTCTTC
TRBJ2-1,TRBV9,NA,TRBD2,CASSVVPFGLAGGVNEQFF,TGTGCCAGCAGCGTAGTACCATTTGGACTAGCGGGAGGTGTCAATGAGCAGTTCTTC
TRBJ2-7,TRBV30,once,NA,CAWSPWAGEQYF,TGTGCCTGGTCCCCCTGGGCCGGCGAGCAGTACTTC
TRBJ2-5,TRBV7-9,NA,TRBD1,CASSLPGQGKETQYF,TGTGCCAGCAGCTTACCGGGACAGGGAAAAGAGACCCAGTACTTC
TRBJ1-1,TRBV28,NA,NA,CASSIRQDSTEAFF,TGTGCCAGCAGTATTCGGCAGGATTCCACTGAAGCTTTCTTT
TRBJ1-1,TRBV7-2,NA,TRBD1,CASSLTGATEAFF,TGTGCCAGCAGCCTTACAGGGGCGACTGAAGCTTTCTTT
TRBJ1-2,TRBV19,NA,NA,CASSTRNYGYTF,TGTGCCAGTAGTACGCGCAACTATGGCTACACCTTC
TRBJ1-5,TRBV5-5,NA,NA,CASSFSDDQPQHF,TGTGCCAGCAGCTTTTCAGATGATCAGCCCCAGCATTTT
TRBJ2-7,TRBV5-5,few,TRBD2,CASSPRTSGAYEQYF,TGTGCCAGCAGCCCCCGGACTAGCGGGGCCTACGAGCAGTACTTC
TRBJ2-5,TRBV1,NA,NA,CTSSQDRTEKETQYF,TGCACCAGCAGCCAAGATAGGACAGAGAAAGAGACCCAGTACTTC
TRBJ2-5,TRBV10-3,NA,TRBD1,CAISEPGQGKGQETQYF,TGTGCCATCAGTGAGCCCGGACAGGGAAAGGGACAAGAGACCCAGTACTTC
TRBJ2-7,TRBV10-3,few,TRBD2,CAISKAGERTYEQYF,TGTGCCATCAGTAAAGCGGGAGAGAGAACCTACGAGCAGTACTTC
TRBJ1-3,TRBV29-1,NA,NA,CSVETGGRGNTIYF,TGCAGCGTTGAAACCGGGGGGCGCGGAAACACCATATATTTT
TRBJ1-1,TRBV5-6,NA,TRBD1,CASSYRTGGLAEAFF,TGTGCCAGCAGCTACCGGACAGGGGGATTGGCTGAAGCTTTCTTT
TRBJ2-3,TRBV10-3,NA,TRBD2,CAISTSESTDTQYF,TGTGCCATCAGCACTAGCGAGAGCACAGATACGCAGTATTTT
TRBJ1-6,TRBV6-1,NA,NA,CASSDLNRISPLHF,TGTGCCAGCAGTGACCTAAACAGGATATCACCCCTCCACTTT
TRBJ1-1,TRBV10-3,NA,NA,CAISESWTSNTEAFF,TGTGCCATCAGTGAGAGCTGGACAAGCAACACTGAAGCTTTCTTT
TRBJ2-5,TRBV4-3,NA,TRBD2,CASSQALAGGETQYF,TGCGCCAGCAGCCAAGCCCTAGCGGGGGGAGAGACCCAGTACTTC
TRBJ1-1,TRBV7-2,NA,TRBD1,CASSLDLDRARTEAFF,TGTGCCAGCAGCTTAGACCTAGACAGGGCGCGAACTGAAGCTTTCTTT
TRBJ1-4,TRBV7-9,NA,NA,CASSLGGQAELFF,TGTGCCAGCAGCTTAGGGGGGCAGGCGGAACTGTTTTTT
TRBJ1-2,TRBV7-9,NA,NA,CASSSPREGSYGYTF,TGTGCCAGCAGCTCCCCTCGGGAGGGCAGCTATGGCTACACCTTC
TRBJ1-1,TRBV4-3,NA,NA,CASSQDWRIMNTEAFF,TGCGCCAGCAGCCAAGATTGGCGGATAATGAACACTGAAGCCTTCTTT
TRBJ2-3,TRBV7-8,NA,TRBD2,CASIGGRATDTQYF,TGTGCCAGCATCGGCGGGAGGGCCACCGATACGCAGTATTTT
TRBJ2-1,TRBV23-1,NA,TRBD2,CASSQPSGDYNEQFF,TGCGCCAGCAGTCAACCTAGCGGGGACTACAATGAGCAGTTCTTC
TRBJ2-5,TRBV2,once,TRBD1,CASSGQGVSETQYF,TGTGCCAGCAGTGGACAGGGGGTCTCGGAGACCCAGTACTTC
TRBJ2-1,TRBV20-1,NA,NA,CSASQREQFF,TGCAGTGCTAGTCAGCGTGAGCAGTTCTTC
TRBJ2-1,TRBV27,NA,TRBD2,CAFTSPGLVNEQFF,TGTGCCTTCACAAGTCCGGGACTAGTAAATGAGCAGTTCTTC
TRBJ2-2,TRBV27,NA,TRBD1,CASSPRGQSNTGELFF,TGTGCCAGCAGCCCCAGGGGACAGTCGAACACCGGGGAGCTGTTTTTT
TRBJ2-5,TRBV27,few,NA,CASRGPSGQETQYF,TGTGCCAGCAGAGGGCCGAGCGGCCAAGAGACCCAGTACTTC
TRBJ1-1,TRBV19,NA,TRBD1,CASSQGNRGIEAFF,TGTGCCAGTAGTCAAGGGAACAGGGGAATTGAAGCTTTCTTT
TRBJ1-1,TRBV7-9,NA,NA,CASSPRQASTEAFF,TGTGCCAGCAGCCCACGACAGGCGAGTACTGAAGCTTTCTTT
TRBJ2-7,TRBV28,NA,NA,CASSIEAGTQYF,TGTGCCAGCAGCATCGAAGCGGGGACACAGTACTTC